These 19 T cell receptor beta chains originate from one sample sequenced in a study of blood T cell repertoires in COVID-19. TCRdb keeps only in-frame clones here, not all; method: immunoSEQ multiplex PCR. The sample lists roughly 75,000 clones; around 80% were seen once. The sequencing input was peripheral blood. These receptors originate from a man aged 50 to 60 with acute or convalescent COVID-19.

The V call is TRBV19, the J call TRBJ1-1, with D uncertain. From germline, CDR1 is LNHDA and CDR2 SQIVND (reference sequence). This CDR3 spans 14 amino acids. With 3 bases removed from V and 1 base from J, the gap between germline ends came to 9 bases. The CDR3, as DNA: TGTGCCAGTAGTATGAGCGGCTGGAACACTGAAGCTTTCTTT. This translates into CASSMSGWNTEAFF. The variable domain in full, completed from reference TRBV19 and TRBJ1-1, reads DGGITQSPKYLFRKEGQNVTLSCEQNLNHDAMYWYRQDPGQGLRLIYYSQIVNDFQKGDIAEGYSVSREKKESFPLTVTSAQKNPTAFYLCASSMSGWNTEAFFGQGTRLTVV.

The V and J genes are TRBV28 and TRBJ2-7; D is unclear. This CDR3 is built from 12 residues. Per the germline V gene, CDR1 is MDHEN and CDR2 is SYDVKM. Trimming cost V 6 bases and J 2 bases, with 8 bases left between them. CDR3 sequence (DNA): TGTGCCAGCAGCCTCACAGCCTACGAGCAGTACTTC. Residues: CASSLTAYEQYF.

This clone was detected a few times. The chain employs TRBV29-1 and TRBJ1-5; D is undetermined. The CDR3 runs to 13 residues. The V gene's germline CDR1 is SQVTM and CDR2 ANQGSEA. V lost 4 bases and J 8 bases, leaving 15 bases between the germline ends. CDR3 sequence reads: CSVGGQRGEPQHF. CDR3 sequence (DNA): TGCAGCGTTGGAGGGCAGCGGGGTGAGCCCCAGCATTTT.

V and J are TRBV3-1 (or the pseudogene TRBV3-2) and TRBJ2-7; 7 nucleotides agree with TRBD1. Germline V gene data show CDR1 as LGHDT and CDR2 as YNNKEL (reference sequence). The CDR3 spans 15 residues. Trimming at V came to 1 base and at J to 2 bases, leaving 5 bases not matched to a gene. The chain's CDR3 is CASSQASQGAYEQYF. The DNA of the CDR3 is TGTGCCAGCAGCCAAGCCTCTCAGGGGGCCTACGAGCAGTACTTC.

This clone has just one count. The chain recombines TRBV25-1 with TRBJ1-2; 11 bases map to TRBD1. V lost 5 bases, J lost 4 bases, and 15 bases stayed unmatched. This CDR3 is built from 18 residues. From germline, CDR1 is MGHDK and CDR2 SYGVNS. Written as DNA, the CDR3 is TGTGCCAGCAGTCCTACCGGGACAGGGGGGCGGTCGGCCTATGGCTACACCTTC. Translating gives CASSPTGTGGRSAYGYTF.

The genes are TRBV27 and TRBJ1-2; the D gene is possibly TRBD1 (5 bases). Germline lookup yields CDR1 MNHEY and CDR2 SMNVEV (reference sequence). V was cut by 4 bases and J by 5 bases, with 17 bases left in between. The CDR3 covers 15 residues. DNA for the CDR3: TGTGCCAGCAGTTCCAGGGTCCCCTCCCTTTATGGCTACACCTTC. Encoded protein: CASSSRVPSLYGYTF.

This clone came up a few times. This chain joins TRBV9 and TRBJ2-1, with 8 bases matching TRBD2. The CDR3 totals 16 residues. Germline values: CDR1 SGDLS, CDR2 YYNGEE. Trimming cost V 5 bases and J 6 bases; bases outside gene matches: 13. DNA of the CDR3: TGTGCCAGCAGGGAAGGGGGACTAGAATATGGCAATGAGCAGTTCTTC. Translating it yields CASREGGLEYGNEQFF.

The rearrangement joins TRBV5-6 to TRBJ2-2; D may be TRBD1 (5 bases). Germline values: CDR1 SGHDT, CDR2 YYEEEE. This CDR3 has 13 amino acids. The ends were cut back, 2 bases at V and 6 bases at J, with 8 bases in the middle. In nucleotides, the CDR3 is TGTGCCAGCAGCTTAACAGGACCCGGGGAGCTGTTTTTT. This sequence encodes CASSLTGPGELFF.

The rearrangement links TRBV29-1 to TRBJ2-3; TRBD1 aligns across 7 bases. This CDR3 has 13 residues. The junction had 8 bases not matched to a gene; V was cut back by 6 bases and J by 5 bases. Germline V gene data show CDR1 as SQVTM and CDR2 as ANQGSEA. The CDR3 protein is CSVSTGKEDTQYF. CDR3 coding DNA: TGCAGCGTATCGACAGGGAAGGAAGATACGCAGTATTTT.

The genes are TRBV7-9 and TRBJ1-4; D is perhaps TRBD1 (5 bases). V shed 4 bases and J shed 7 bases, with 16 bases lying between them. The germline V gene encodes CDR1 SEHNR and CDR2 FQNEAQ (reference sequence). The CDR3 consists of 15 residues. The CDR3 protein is CASSSDILGSEKLFF. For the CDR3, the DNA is TGTGCCAGCAGCTCGGACATTCTTGGCTCTGAAAAACTGTTTTTT.

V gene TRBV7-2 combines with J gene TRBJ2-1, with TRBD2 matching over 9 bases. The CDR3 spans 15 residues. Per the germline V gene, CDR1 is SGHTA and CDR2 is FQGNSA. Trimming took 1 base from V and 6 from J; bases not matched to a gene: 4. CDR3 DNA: TGTGCCAGCAGCTTAGTTAGCGGGAGTAGCAATGAGCAGTTCTTC. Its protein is CASSLVSGSSNEQFF.

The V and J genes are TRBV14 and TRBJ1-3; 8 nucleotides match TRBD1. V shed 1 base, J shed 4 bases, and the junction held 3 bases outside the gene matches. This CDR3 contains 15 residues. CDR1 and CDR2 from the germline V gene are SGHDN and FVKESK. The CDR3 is CASSQGTGQGNTIYF. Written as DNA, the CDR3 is TGTGCCAGCAGCCAAGGGACAGGGCAGGGAAACACCATATATTTT. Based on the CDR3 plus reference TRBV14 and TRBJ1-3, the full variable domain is EAGVTQFPSHSVIEKGQTVTLRCDPISGHDNLYWYRRVMGKEIKFLLHFVKESKQDESGMPNNRFLAERTGGTYSTLKVQPAELEDSGVYFCASSQGTGQGNTIYFGEGSWLTVV.

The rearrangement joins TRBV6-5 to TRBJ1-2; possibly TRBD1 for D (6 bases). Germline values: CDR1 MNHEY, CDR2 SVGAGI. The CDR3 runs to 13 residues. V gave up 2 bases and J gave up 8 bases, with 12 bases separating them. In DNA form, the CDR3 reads TGTGCCAGCAGTTACGGCAGGGGTCGGGGCTACACCTTC. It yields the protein CASSYGRGRGYTF.

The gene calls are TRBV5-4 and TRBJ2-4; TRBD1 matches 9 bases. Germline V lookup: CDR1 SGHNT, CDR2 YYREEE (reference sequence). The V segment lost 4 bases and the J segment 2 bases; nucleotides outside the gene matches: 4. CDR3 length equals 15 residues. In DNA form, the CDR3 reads TGTGCCAGCAGCCCACAGGGGGCATCCAAAAACATTCAGTACTTC. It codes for CASSPQGASKNIQYF.

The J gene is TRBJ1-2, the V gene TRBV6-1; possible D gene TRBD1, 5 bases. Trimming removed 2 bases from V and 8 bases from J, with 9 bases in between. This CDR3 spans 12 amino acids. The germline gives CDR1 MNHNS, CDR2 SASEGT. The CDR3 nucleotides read TGTGCCAGCAGTGAACCAGGGTACGGCTACACCTTC. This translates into CASSEPGYGYTF.

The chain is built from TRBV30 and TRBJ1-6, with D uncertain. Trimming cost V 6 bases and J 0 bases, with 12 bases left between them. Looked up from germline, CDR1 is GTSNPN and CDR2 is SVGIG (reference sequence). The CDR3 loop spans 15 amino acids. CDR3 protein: CACRTLSSYNSPLHF. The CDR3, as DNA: TGTGCCTGTAGGACTCTGAGCTCCTATAATTCACCCCTCCACTTT.

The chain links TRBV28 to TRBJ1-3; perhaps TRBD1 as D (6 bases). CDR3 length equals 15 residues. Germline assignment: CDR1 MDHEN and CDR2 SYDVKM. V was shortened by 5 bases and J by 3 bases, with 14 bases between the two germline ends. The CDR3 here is CASSPPGADGNTIYF. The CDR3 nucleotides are TGTGCCAGCAGTCCTCCAGGGGCTGATGGAAACACCATATATTTT.

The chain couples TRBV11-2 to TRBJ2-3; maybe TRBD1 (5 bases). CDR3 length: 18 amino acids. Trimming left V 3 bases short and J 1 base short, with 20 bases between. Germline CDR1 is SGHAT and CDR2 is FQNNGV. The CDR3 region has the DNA TGTGCCAGCAGCTTTACACTGACGACAGCCTATGGCACAGATACGCAGTATTTT. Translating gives CASSFTLTTAYGTDTQYF.

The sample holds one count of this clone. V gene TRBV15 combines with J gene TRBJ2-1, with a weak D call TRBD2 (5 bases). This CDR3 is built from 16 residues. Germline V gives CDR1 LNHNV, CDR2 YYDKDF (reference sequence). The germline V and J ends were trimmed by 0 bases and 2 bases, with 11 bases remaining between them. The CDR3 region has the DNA TGTGCCACCAGCAGAGATCAACTAGGGCCCTACAATGAGCAGTTCTTC. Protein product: CATSRDQLGPYNEQFF.